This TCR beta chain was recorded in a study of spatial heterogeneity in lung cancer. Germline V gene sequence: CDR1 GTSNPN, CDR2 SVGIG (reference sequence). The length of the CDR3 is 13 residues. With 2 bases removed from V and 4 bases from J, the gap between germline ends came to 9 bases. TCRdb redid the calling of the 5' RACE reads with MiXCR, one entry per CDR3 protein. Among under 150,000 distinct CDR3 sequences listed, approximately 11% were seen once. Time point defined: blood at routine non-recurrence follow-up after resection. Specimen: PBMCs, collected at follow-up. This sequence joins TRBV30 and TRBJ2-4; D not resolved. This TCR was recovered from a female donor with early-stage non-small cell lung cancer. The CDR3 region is CAWSPGEKNIQYF. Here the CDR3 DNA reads TGTGCCTGGAGTCCTGGGGAAAAAAACATTCAGTACTTC.